Listed here are 22 T cell receptor beta chains from one sample, sequenced in a study of neoadjuvant anti-PD-1 for oral cavity cancer. TCRdb's copy holds only in-frame clones and misses some; the assay was immunoSEQ multiplex PCR. The sample contains roughly 9,300 clones, about 66% of which appear only once. The sample was tumor tissue, taken before nivolumab (anti-PD-1) treatment. Receptors were obtained from a person aged 35 to 85 with oral cavity squamous cell carcinoma.

This chain uses TRBV7-3 with TRBJ2-1; D is perhaps TRBD1 or TRBD2 (6 bases each). Germline-derived CDR1 and CDR2 are SGHTA and FQGTGA. The CDR3 is 15 residues long. The V end lost 5 bases, the J end lost 8 bases, and 19 bases lay between the germline ends. The CDR3 sequence: CASSTNKGGHDEQFF. The CDR3 nucleotides read TGTGCCAGCAGCACAAACAAGGGGGGACACGATGAGCAGTTCTTC.

This clone was counted between two and nine times. This chain uses TRBV5-6 with TRBJ2-2; 7 bases are shared with TRBD2. V trimming: 3 bases; J trimming: 4 bases; junction bases outside the gene matches: 9. CDR1 and CDR2 (germline): SGHDT, YYEEEE. CDR3 size: 16 residues. This CDR3 is CASSWGGTTRTGELFF. The CDR3 DNA follows: TGTGCCAGCAGCTGGGGGGGGACTACCCGCACCGGGGAGCTGTTTTTT. The whole variable domain, remainder taken from reference TRBV5-6 and TRBJ2-2, is DAGVTQSPTHLIKTRGQQVTLRCSPKSGHDTVSWYQQALGQGPQFIFQYYEEEERQRGNFPDRFSGHQFPNYSSELNVNALLLGDSALYLCASSWGGTTRTGELFFGEGSRLTVL.

The rearrangement links TRBV5-1 to TRBJ1-2; D gene unclear. This CDR3 contains 15 residues. Germline values: CDR1 SGHRS, CDR2 YFSETQ. The V gene lost 2 bases and the J gene lost 5 bases, with 16 bases spanning the gap. CDR3 residues: CASSLTAPQTYGYTF. The CDR3, as DNA: TGCGCCAGCAGCTTAACAGCGCCGCAAACATATGGCTACACCTTC.

V usage is TRBV30 and J usage is TRBJ2-3; 7 bases agree with TRBD1. CDR3 length: 16 amino acids. J lost 2 bases, V lost 0 bases, and 8 bases had no gene match. Germline assignment: CDR1 GTSNPN and CDR2 SVGIG (reference sequence). CDR3 region: CAWSVWGRGFTDTQYF. CDR3 coding DNA: TGTGCCTGGAGTGTCTGGGGCAGGGGGTTCACAGATACGCAGTATTTT.

V gene TRBV7-8 combines with J gene TRBJ1-5; 12 positions match TRBD1. With 1 base clipped from V and 11 bases from J, the junction kept 18 bases outside the gene matches. Germline V gives CDR1 SGHVS, CDR2 FQNEAQ. This CDR3 is built from 19 residues. The CDR3 DNA sequence: TGTGCCAGCAGCTTAGGATTATTTGGGACAGGGGGCGGATTCTGGGCCCAGCATTTT. Protein sequence: CASSLGLFGTGGGFWAQHF.

This clone was seen a handful of times. V usage is TRBV5-4 and J usage is TRBJ1-1, with a tentative D call TRBD1 (5 bases). The V gene's germline CDR1 is SGHNT and CDR2 YYREEE (reference sequence). The V end was cut by 9 bases, the J end by 4 bases, with 16 bases between. The CDR3 is 13 residues long. The DNA of the CDR3 is TGTGCCACCAAGGCAGGGTGGAGCACTGAAGCTTTCTTT. Translation gives CATKAGWSTEAFF.

V is TRBV30 and J is TRBJ2-7; maybe TRBD2 (5 bases). With 1 base removed from V and 2 bases from J, the gap between germline ends came to 12 bases. The CDR3 length is 14 residues. Germline lookup yields CDR1 GTSNPN and CDR2 SVGIG (reference sequence). The CDR3 here is CAWSARTLAYEQYF. The CDR3 DNA reads TGTGCCTGGAGTGCCCGGACTCTTGCCTACGAGCAGTACTTC. Combining the CDR3 with reference TRBV30 and TRBJ2-7 gives the whole variable domain SQTIHQWPATLVQPVGSPLSLECTVEGTSNPNLYWYRQAAGRGLQLLFYSVGIGQISSEVPQNLSASRPQDRQFILSSKKLLLSDSGFYLCAWSARTLAYEQYFGPGTRLTVT.

The chain couples TRBV29-1 to TRBJ2-1; tentative D call: TRBD1 (5 bases). With 7 bases removed from V and 9 bases from J, the gap between germline ends came to 16 bases. CDR1 SQVTM and CDR2 ANQGSEA come from the germline V gene. The CDR3 covers 12 residues. CDR3 DNA sequence: TGCAGCGCTCGATTGGGGCCTGGTGAGCAGTTCTTC. This translates into CSARLGPGEQFF.

The gene calls are TRBV7-9 and TRBJ2-3; TRBD2 matches 7 bases. Germline V gene data show CDR1 as SEHNR and CDR2 as FQNEAQ (reference sequence). The CDR3 has 17 residues. The ends lost 2 bases at V and 0 bases at J; junction bases unmatched: 8. In nucleotides, the CDR3 is TGTGCCAGCAGCTTATACCCTAGCGGTCGTAGCACAGATACGCAGTATTTT. Translating gives CASSLYPSGRSTDTQYF.

The chain is built from TRBV18 and TRBJ2-7; TRBD1 matches 10 bases. The CDR3 length is 14 residues. Germline trimming cut 6 bases from V and 4 bases from J; bases unmatched to any gene: 6. Looked up from germline, CDR1 is KGHSH and CDR2 is LQKENI. The CDR3 DNA reads TGTGCCAGCTCTCCCGACAGGGGGCTGTACGAGCAGTACTTC. Protein: CASSPDRGLYEQYF.

This chain links TRBV5-4 with TRBJ2-3; 10 bases line up with TRBD2. Unmatched junction bases numbered 2, after V lost 0 bases and J lost 4 bases. The CDR3 is 15 amino acids. Per the germline V gene, CDR1 is SGHNT and CDR2 is YYREEE (reference sequence). As DNA, the CDR3 is TGTGCCAGCAGCTTGGGGCTAGCGGGAGCAGATACGCAGTATTTT. This sequence encodes CASSLGLAGADTQYF.

V and J are TRBV2 and TRBJ2-1; 7 positions agree with TRBD2. Germline V lookup: CDR1 SNHLY, CDR2 FYNNEI. The CDR3 length is 12 residues. Trimming cost V 8 bases and J 2 bases; bases outside gene matches: 0. The CDR3, as DNA: TGTGCCAGCGGGGGGGCCTACAATGAGCAGTTCTTC. The encoded protein is CASGGAYNEQFF.

The chain employs TRBV7-2 and TRBJ2-7, with D possibly matching TRBD2 (7 bases). Trimming removed 7 bases at V and 5 bases at J, with 15 bases between. The CDR3 contains 13 residues. The germline CDR1 and CDR2 sequences are SGHTA and FQGNSA. The CDR3 protein is CASKIGGVHEQYF. CDR3 DNA sequence: TGTGCCAGCAAAATAGGGGGGGTCCACGAGCAGTACTTC. Full variable domain (remainder filled in from reference TRBV7-2 and TRBJ2-7): GAGVSQSPSNKVTEKGKDVELRCDPISGHTALYWYRQSLGQGLEFLIYFQGNSAPDKSGLPSDRFSAERTGGSVSTLTIQRTQQEDSAVYLCASKIGGVHEQYFGPGTRLTVT.

The J gene is TRBJ2-2, the V gene TRBV7-6, with 16 bases aligning to TRBD2. With 3 bases clipped from V and 0 bases from J, the junction kept 13 bases outside the gene matches. This CDR3 is 22 amino acids long. Germline CDR1 and CDR2: SGHVS and FNYEAQ. The CDR3: CASSFRSRHGTSGRANTGELFF. The CDR3 coding sequence is TGTGCCAGCAGCTTTAGATCTCGACACGGGACTAGCGGGAGGGCGAACACCGGGGAGCTGTTTTTT. Looking up the rest from reference TRBV7-6 and TRBJ2-2 gives the full variable domain: GAGVSQSPRYKVTKRGQDVALRCDPISGHVSLYWYRQALGQGPEFLTYFNYEAQQDKSGLPNDRFSAERPEGSISTLTIQRTEQRDSAMYRCASSFRSRHGTSGRANTGELFFGEGSRLTVL.

This clone appeared a few times. This sequence joins TRBV25-1 and TRBJ1-6; D gene unclear. The CDR3 is 13 amino acids. In germline, CDR1 is MGHDK, CDR2 SYGVNS. Between the trimmed V and J ends, which lost 5 bases and 5 bases, there was a span of 7 bases. CDR3 loop: CASSSQDNSPLHF. The CDR3 DNA is TGTGCCAGCAGTTCACAAGATAATTCACCCCTCCACTTT.

This chain uses TRBV6-5 with TRBJ2-2, with D unresolved. Trimming cost V 9 bases and J 8 bases, with 10 bases left between them. The CDR3 is 11 amino acids. From germline, CDR1 is MNHEY and CDR2 SVGAGI. CDR3 sequence: CASYAVGELFF. The DNA of the CDR3 is TGTGCCAGTTACGCCGTTGGGGAGCTGTTTTTT.

The chain is built from TRBV11-1 and TRBJ2-3, with 8 nucleotides matching TRBD2. CDR1 and CDR2 from the germline V gene are SGHAT and FQDESV (reference sequence). V dropped 2 bases and J dropped 6; count of bases not matched to a gene: 7. This CDR3 region has 15 residues. Written as DNA, the CDR3 is TGTGCCAGCAGCTTACAGGCGGGAGGCCGGGATACGCAGTATTTT. Its translation: CASSLQAGGRDTQYF.

The chain couples TRBV5-6 to TRBJ1-2; TRBD1 matches 9 bases. The CDR3 runs 14 residues. Germline V gene data show CDR1 as SGHDT and CDR2 as YYEEEE. J gave up 2 bases and V 6 bases, and 5 bases lay outside the gene matches. CDR3 loop: CASTRDRVNYGYTF. The DNA of the CDR3 is TGTGCCAGCACCCGGGACAGGGTGAACTATGGCTACACCTTC. Looking up the rest from reference TRBV5-6 and TRBJ1-2 gives the full variable domain: DAGVTQSPTHLIKTRGQQVTLRCSPKSGHDTVSWYQQALGQGPQFIFQYYEEEERQRGNFPDRFSGHQFPNYSSELNVNALLLGDSALYLCASTRDRVNYGYTFGSGTRLTVV.

The chain employs TRBV5-4 and TRBJ1-4; D is unclear. CDR3 length: 14 residues. Germline CDR1 SGHNT, CDR2 YYREEE (reference sequence). V lost 2 bases and J 3 bases, leaving 8 bases between the germline ends. The CDR3 nucleotides are TGTGCCAGCAGCTTAGCGGCCTCTAATGAAAAACTGTTTTTT. This codes for CASSLAASNEKLFF.

The chain is built from TRBV30 and TRBJ2-7, with D tentatively TRBD2 (5 bases). The ends were cut back, 8 bases at V and 7 bases at J, with 21 bases in the middle. The CDR3 length is 13 residues. Germline V gene sequence: CDR1 GTSNPN, CDR2 SVGIG (reference sequence). The DNA of the CDR3 is TGTGCCGAAAGGGATCCTGGGAAGCGGGAGCAGTACTTC. This sequence encodes CAERDPGKREQYF.

The chain couples TRBV4-1 to TRBJ2-5; D is possibly TRBD2 (6 bases). The CDR3 spans 14 residues. Germline-derived CDR1 and CDR2 are MGHRA and YSYEKL. V was trimmed by 1 base and J by 5 bases, leaving 11 bases between them. Written as DNA, the CDR3 is TGCGCCAGCAGCCAAGTCGGGAGACGGGAGACCCAGTACTTC. Encoded protein: CASSQVGRRETQYF.

This clone has a handful of counts. The chain recombines TRBV7-3 with TRBJ2-2, with TRBD1 identical over 9 bases. The V and J ends lost 4 bases and 6 bases, in that order; junction bases with no gene match: 3. CDR1 SGHTA and CDR2 FQGTGA come from the germline V gene. CDR3 length equals 14 residues. The chain's CDR3 is CASSSGTGPGELFF. CDR3 DNA sequence: TGTGCCAGCAGCTCCGGGACAGGGCCCGGGGAGCTGTTTTTT.